This T cell receptor beta chain was captured by sequencing in a study of OX40 agonist ivuxolimab in advanced cancers. About the research overall: Patients received the agonistic anti-OX40 (CD134) antibody ivuxolimab. Study-wide points: Fewer expanded clones were found on average in CD4+ than in CD8+ T cells.

V dropped 4 bases and J dropped 4 bases, with 10 bases sitting between them. Germline assignment: CDR1 SGHDN and CDR2 FVKESK. The CDR3 covers 13 residues. With respect to this clone: Its antigen is still unknown.

Some clones are missing from TCRdb's copy, which holds only in-frame ones; the method was immunoSEQ multiplex PCR. The data show some 99,000 clones, with about 83% seen just once and roughly 0.52% held by the top ten. Exclusion applied to patients with autoimmune disease history or systemic immunosuppression. The sequence came from an adult with an advanced solid tumor such as melanoma, head and neck, liver or kidney cancer. The source was CD4+ or CD8+ T cells sorted from blood, collected in a trial of the OX40 agonist ivuxolimab. The chain couples TRBV14 to TRBJ1-2, with D hard to call. Here the CDR3 reads CASSPTRGYGYTF. CDR3 in DNA: TGTGCCAGCAGCCCTACCCGCGGCTATGGCTACACCTTC.